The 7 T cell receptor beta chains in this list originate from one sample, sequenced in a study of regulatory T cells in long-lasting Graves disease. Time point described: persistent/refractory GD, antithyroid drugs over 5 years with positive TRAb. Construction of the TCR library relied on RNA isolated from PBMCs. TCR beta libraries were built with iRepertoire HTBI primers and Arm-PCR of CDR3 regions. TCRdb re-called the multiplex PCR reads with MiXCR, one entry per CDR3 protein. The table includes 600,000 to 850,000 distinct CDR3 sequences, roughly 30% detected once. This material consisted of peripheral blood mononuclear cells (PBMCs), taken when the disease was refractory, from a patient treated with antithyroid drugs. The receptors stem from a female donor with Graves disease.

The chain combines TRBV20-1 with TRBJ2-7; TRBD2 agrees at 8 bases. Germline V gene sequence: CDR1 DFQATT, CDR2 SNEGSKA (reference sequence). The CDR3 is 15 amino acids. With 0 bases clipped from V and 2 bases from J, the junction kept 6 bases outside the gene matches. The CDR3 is CSAREASGRPYEQYF. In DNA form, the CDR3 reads TGCAGTGCTAGAGAGGCTAGCGGGCGACCCTACGAGCAGTACTTC.

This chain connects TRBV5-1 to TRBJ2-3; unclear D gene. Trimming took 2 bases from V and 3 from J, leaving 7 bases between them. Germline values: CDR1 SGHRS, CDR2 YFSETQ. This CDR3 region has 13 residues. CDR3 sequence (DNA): TGCGCCAGCAGCTTTGACGGGACAGATACGCAGTATTTT. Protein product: CASSFDGTDTQYF.

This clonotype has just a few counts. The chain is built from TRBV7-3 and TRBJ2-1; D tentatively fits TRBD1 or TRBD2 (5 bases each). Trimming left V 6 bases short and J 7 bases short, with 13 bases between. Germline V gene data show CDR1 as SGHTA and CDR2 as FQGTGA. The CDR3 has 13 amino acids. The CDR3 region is CASRLGTANEQFF. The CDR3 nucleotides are TGTGCCAGCAGACTAGGGACCGCAAATGAGCAGTTCTTC.

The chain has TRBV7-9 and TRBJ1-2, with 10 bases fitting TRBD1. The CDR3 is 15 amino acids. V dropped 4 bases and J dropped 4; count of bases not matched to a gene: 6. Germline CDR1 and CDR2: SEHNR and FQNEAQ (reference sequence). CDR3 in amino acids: CASSSGQGISYGYTF. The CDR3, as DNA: TGTGCCAGCAGCTCGGGACAGGGGATTTCCTATGGCTACACCTTC.

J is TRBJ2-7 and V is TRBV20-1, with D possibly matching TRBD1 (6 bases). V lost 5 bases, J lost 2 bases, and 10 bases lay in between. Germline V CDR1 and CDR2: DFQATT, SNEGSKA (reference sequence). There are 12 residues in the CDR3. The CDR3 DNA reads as TGCAGTGCTCCGGGACATACCTACGAGCAGTACTTC. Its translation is CSAPGHTYEQYF.

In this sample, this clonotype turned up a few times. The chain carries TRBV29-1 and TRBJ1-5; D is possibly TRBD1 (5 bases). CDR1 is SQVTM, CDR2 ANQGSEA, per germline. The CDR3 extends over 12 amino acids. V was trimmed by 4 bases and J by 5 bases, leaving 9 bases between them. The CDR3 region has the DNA TGCAGCGTTGGTGGCAGGGATCAGCCCCAGCATTTT. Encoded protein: CSVGGRDQPQHF.

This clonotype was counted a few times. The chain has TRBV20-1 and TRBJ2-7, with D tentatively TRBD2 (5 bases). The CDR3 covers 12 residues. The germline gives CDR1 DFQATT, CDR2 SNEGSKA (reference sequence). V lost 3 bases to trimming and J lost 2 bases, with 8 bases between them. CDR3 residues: CSAREDTYEQYF. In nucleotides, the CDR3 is TGCAGTGCTAGGGAGGATACCTACGAGCAGTACTTC.